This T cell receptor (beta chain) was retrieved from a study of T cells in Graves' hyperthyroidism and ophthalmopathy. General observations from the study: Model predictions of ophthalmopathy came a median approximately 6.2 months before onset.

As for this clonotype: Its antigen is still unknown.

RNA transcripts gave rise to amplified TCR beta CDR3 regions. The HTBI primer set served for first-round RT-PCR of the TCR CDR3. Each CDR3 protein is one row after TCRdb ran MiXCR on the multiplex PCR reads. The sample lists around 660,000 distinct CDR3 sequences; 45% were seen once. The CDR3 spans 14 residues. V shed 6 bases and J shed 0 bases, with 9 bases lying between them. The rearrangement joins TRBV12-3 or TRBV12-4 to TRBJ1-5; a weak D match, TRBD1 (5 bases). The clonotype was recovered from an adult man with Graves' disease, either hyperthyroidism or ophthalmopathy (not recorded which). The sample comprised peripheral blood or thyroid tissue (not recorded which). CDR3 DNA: TGTGCCAGCAGACAGGAGTATAGCAATCAGCCCCAGCATTTT. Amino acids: CASRQEYSNQPQHF.